This is a list of T cell receptor beta chains from one sample in a study of blood T cell repertoires in COVID-19. Sequencing was performed with immunoSEQ multiplex PCR; in TCRdb, only in-frame clones are kept and a portion is missing. The sample lists about 400,000 clones, around 89% occurring once. Source material: PBMCs or T cells enriched from blood (not recorded which). These receptor sequences come from a woman aged 30 to 39 with acute COVID-19. The CDR3 runs from the conserved cysteine through the conserved F or W. D genes are given only for firm matches. Part of the rows lack a size; the others show once, few, many or a class for expanded clones.

size: -; V: TRBV7-6; D: -; J: TRBJ2-3; DNA: TGTGCCAGCAGCTTAGAGTTGACGGGTAACACAGATACGCAGTATTTT; CDR3: CASSLELTGNTDTQYF
size: -; V: TRBV5-1; D: -; J: TRBJ1-2; DNA: TGCGCCAGCAGCGAGGAACTCCGGTACACGAGTAACTATGGCTACACCTTC; CDR3: CASSEELRYTSNYGYTF
size: -; V: TRBV19; D: TRBD1; J: TRBJ2-4; DNA: TGTGCCAGTAGTTACCGGGACAGGGTGGTACCCAAAAACATTCAGTACTTC; CDR3: CASSYRDRVVPKNIQYF
size: -; V: TRBV7-9; D: -; J: TRBJ2-3; DNA: TGTGCCAGCAGCTTAGTAATCTTGGCAGGGAGCACAGATACGCAGTATTTT; CDR3: CASSLVILAGSTDTQYF
size: few; V: TRBV4-1; D: -; J: TRBJ2-3; DNA: TGCGCCAGCGCGGAGACGGATACGCAGTATTTT; CDR3: CASAETDTQYF
size: -; V: TRBV7-9; D: TRBD2; J: TRBJ2-7; DNA: TGTGCCAGCAGCTTAGCCGGGACTAGCGGGGGGTATTACGAGCAGTACTTC; CDR3: CASSLAGTSGGYYEQYF
size: -; V: TRBV4-1; D: TRBD1; J: TRBJ1-4; DNA: TGCGCCAGCAGCCAGGCCGACAGGGCAGAAAAACTGTTTTTT; CDR3: CASSQADRAEKLFF
size: -; V: TRBV7-8; D: -; J: TRBJ2-1; DNA: TGTGCCAGCAGCATATTTCTGGGGGCCTCCCTCTACAATGAGCAGTTCTTC; CDR3: CASSIFLGASLYNEQFF
size: -; V: TRBV19; D: TRBD1; J: TRBJ2-2; DNA: TGTGCCAGTAGTAAGCCGGGACAGGGTAACACCGGGGAGCTGTTTTTT; CDR3: CASSKPGQGNTGELFF
size: -; V: TRBV19; D: TRBD2; J: TRBJ2-1; DNA: TGTGCCAGTAGTATCTCCGGGAGGGGCAATGAGCAGTTCTTC; CDR3: CASSISGRGNEQFF